This T cell receptor (beta chain) was retrieved from a study of T cell changes during pregnancy in multiple sclerosis. TCRdb's copy holds only in-frame clones and misses some; the assay was immunoSEQ multiplex PCR. The data contain 35,000 to 50,000 clones, approximately 92% of them singletons. V lost 5 bases and J 3 bases, leaving 15 bases between the germline ends. Germline V lookup: CDR1 SQVTM, CDR2 ANQGSEA. The CDR3 totals 14 residues. The sequenced sample was CD4+ T cells from peripheral blood mononuclear cells, obtained in the first trimester of pregnancy. V gene TRBV29-1 combines with J gene TRBJ2-3, with TRBD2 as a possible D gene (5 bases). The origin of this receptor is a female donor with multiple sclerosis, enrolled in a pregnancy study. Here the CDR3 DNA reads TGCAGCGTTCTCGATCCCGGGGTTACAGATACGCAGTATTTT. Translating it yields CSVLDPGVTDTQYF.